These 2 T cell receptor beta chains came from one sample sequenced in a study of T cell repertoires in cytomegalovirus infection. Their specific antigens are unknown. TCRdb fed the reads into MiXCR, producing one record per CDR3 protein. The data show around 430,000 distinct CDR3 sequences, roughly 42% seen once. The source was cultured PBMCs, collected from culture after CMV antigen stimulation. The receptor set was obtained from a human donor in good health (CMV status not recorded). Some clones in this sample may be carry-over from other donors' samples.

The chain uses TRBV20-1 and TRBJ2-7; the match to TRBD1 covers 9 bases. J gave up 4 bases and V 3 bases, and 10 bases lay outside the gene matches. The germline V gene encodes CDR1 DFQATT and CDR2 SNEGSKA (reference sequence). The CDR3 consists of 15 residues. The CDR3 reads CSASPPGTGHYEQYF. CDR3 sequence (DNA): TGCAGTGCTAGTCCCCCCGGGACAGGGCATTACGAGCAGTACTTC.

V and J are TRBV7-2 and TRBJ2-7; D is possibly TRBD1 or TRBD2 (5 bases each). The CDR3 loop spans 14 amino acids. The germline V gene has CDR1 SGHTA and CDR2 FQGNSA. V shed 0 bases and J shed 3 bases, with 9 bases lying between them. Written as DNA, the CDR3 is TGTGCCAGCAGCTTAGCCCGGGGCGGCTACGAGCAGTACTTC. It codes for CASSLARGGYEQYF. Full variable domain (rest looked up from reference TRBV7-2 and TRBJ2-7): GAGVSQSPSNKVTEKGKDVELRCDPISGHTALYWYRQSLGQGLEFLIYFQGNSAPDKSGLPSDRFSAERTGGSVSTLTIQRTQQEDSAVYLCASSLARGGYEQYFGPGTRLTVT.